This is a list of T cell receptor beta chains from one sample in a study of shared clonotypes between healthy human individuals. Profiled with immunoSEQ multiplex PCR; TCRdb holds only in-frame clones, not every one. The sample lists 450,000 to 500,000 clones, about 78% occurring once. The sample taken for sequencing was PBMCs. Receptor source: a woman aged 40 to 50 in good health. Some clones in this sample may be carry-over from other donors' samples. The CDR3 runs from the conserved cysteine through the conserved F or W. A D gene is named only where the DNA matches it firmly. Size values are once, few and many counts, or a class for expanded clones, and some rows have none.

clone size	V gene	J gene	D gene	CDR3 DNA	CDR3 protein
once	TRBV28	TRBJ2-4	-	TGTGCCAGCAGTACCCCCGAGCTAGCCAAAAACATTCAGTACTTC	CASSTPELAKNIQYF
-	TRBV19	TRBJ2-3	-	TGTGCCAGTAGTGAAATTAGCACAGATACGCAGTATTTT	CASSEISTDTQYF
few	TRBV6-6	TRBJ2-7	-	TGTGCCAGCAGTTACTACCCGGGACAAGGCTACGAGCAGTACTTC	CASSYYPGQGYEQYF
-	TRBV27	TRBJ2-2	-	TGTGCCAGCAGTTTCGAGGGGTCCGGGGAGCTGTTTTTT	CASSFEGSGELFF
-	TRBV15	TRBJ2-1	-	TGTGCCACCAGCAGGGAGACACTCTACAATGAGCAGTTCTTC	CATSRETLYNEQFF
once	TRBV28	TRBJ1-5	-	TGTGCCAGCAGTTTCTGGACACAGACAGCGGATCAGCCCCAGCATTTT	CASSFWTQTADQPQHF
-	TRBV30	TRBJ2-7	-	TGTGCCTGGAGCCCTGGATCCTCCTACGAGCAGTACTTC	CAWSPGSSYEQYF
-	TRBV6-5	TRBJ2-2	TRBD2	TGTGCCAGCAGGCCAGAGGCGGGAGGCCGGGGGGAGCTGTTTTTT	CASRPEAGGRGELFF
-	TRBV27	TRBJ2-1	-	TGTGCCAGCAGTTTATGGGGAGACAATGAGCAGTTCTTC	CASSLWGDNEQFF
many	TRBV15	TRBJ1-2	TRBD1	TGTGCCACCAGCAGAGCGACAGGGGGAAACTATGGCTACACCTTC	CATSRATGGNYGYTF
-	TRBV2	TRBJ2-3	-	TGTGCCAGCAGGGGGGATGCAGATACGCAGTATTTT	CASRGDADTQYF
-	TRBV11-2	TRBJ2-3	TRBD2	TGTGCCAGCAGCATTAGCGGGAGGGTTAGCACAGATACGCAGTATTTT	CASSISGRVSTDTQYF
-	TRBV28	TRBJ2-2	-	TGTGCCATCAGTGAACCTGTTTTT	CAISEPVF
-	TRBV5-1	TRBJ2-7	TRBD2	TGCGCCAGCAGTCGGCTAGCGGACTCCTACGAGCAGCACTTC	CASSRLADSYEQHF
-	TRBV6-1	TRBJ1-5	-	TGTGCCAGCGGGGTAGGAATCTATAGCAATCAGCCCCAGCATTTT	CASGVGIYSNQPQHF
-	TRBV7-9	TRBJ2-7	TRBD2	TGTGCCAGCAGCTTAGGGGGACTAGCGGGAGCCCACTCCTACGAGCAGTACTTC	CASSLGGLAGAHSYEQYF
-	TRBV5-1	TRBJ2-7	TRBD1	TGCGCCAGCAGTCACGGGACAGGGACTTACGAGCAGTACTTC	CASSHGTGTYEQYF
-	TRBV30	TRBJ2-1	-	TGTGCCTGGAGTACCACCTTGTACTACAATGAGCAGTTCTTC	CAWSTTLYYNEQFF
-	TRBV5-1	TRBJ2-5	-	TGCGCCAGCAGCTTGGTTGGTAAAGAGACCCAGTACTTC	CASSLVGKETQYF
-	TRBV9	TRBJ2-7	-	TGTGCCAGCAGCGTAACCCCCGGCTACGAGCAGTACTTC	CASSVTPGYEQYF
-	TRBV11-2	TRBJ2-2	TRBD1	TGTGCCAGCAGCAAGACCGGGACAGGGGGCACCGGGGAGCTGTTTTTT	CASSKTGTGGTGELFF
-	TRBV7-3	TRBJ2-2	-	TGTGCCAGCAGTGATCAGGGGTCGGTTACCGGGGAGCTGTTTTTT	CASSDQGSVTGELFF